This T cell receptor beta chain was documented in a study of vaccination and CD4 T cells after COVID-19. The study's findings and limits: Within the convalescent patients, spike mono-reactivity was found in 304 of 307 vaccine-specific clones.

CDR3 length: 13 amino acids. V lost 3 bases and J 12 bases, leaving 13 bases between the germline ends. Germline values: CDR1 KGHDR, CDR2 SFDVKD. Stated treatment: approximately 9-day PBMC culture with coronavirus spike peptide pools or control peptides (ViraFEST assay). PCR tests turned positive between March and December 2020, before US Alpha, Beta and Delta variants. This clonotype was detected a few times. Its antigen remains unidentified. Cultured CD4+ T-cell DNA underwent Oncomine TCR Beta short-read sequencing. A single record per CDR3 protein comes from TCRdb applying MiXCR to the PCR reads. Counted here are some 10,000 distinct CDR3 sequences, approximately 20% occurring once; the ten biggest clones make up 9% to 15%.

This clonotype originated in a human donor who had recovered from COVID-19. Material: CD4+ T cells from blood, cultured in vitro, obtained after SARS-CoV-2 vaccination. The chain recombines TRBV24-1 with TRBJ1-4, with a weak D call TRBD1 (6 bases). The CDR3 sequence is CATSDKPTGELFF. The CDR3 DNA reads TGTGCCACCAGTGATAAACCGACAGGAGAACTGTTTTTT.